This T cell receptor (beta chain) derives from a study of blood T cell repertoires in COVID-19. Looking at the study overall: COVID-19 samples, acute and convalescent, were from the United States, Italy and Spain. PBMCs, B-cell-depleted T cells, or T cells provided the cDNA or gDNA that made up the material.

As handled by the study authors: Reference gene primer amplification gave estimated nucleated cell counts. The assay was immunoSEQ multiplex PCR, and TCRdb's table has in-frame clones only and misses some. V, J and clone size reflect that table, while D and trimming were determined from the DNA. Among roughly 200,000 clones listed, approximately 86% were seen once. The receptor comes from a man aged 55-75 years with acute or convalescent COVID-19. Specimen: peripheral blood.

The DNA of the CDR3 is TGTGCCAGCAGTTCAATTGGACAGGGCGCCAATAATTCACCCCTCCACTTT. Its protein is CASSSIGQGANNSPLHF. The genes are TRBV27 and TRBJ1-6, with 8 nucleotides matching TRBD1. Per the germline V gene, CDR1 is MNHEY and CDR2 is SMNVEV (reference sequence). The CDR3 sequence is 17 residues long. The V gene end was trimmed by 4 bases and the J gene end by 5 bases; junction bases not matched to a gene: 10.